This entry lists 29 T cell receptor beta chains sequenced from one sample in a study of T cells in Graves' hyperthyroidism and ophthalmopathy. What was amplified from RNA transcripts were TCR beta CDR3 regions. Primed by the HTBI set, a first-round RT-PCR was run on the TCR CDR3. TCRdb re-analysed the multiplex PCR reads in MiXCR, keeping a single row per CDR3 protein. This sample has more than 550,000 distinct CDR3 sequences; approximately 42% occur once, and the top ten carry roughly 6.5%. The specimen was peripheral blood or thyroid tissue (not recorded which). Source of these receptors: an adult man with Graves' disease, either hyperthyroidism or ophthalmopathy (not recorded which).

This clonotype was seen ten or more times. CDR3 DNA: TGTGCCAGCAGCAACTCCATGACCCGACCCCACGAGCAGTACTTC. It translates to CASSNSMTRPHEQYF. V gene TRBV7-9 combines with J gene TRBJ2-7; no clear D. Germline V gives CDR1 SEHNR, CDR2 FQNEAQ (reference sequence). This CDR3 is 15 amino acids long. V was pared by 5 bases and J by 5 bases, with 19 bases between. Using reference TRBV7-9 and TRBJ2-7 for the parts outside the CDR3, the full variable domain is DTGVSQNPRHKITKRGQNVTFRCDPISEHNRLYWYRQTLGQGPEFLTYFQNEAQLEKSRLLSDRFSAERPKGSFSTLEIQRTEQGDSAMYLCASSNSMTRPHEQYFGPGTRLTVT.

As to this clonotype: Sequence at one end of the junction differs from germline and may be a read error. The chain is built from TRBV10-3 and TRBJ1-5; D ambiguous. Germline CDR1 is ENHRY and CDR2 is SYGVKD. This CDR3 region has 15 residues. CDR3 loop: CAISEVEGINQLQHF. CDR3 DNA: TGTGCCATCAGTGAAGTTGAAGGGATCAATCAGCTCCAGCATTTT.

This clonotype was observed a few times. The chain joins TRBV19 to TRBJ1-1, with TRBD1 matching over 8 bases. J was trimmed by 4 bases and V by 6 bases; bases with no gene match: 10. Germline CDR1 is LNHDA and CDR2 is SQIVND (reference sequence). This CDR3 spans 15 amino acids. CDR3 in DNA: TGTGCCAGTAGGACAGGGGACGTCGGGACCACTGAAGCTTTCTTT. Its translation is CASRTGDVGTTEAFF.

In this sample, this clonotype turned up many times. The chain links TRBV20-1 to TRBJ1-6, with a weak D call TRBD1 (5 bases). The CDR3 runs 14 residues. Germline V gene sequence: CDR1 DFQATT, CDR2 SNEGSKA (reference sequence). Trimming stripped 7 bases from V and 4 bases from J, with 14 bases between. The CDR3 bases are TGCAGTGTCCCTCGGCCAGGGTATAATTCACCCCTCCACTTT. This sequence encodes CSVPRPGYNSPLHF.

The chain couples TRBV19 to TRBJ1-2, with D perhaps TRBD1 (5 bases). Trimming took 5 bases from V and 3 from J, leaving 13 bases between them. The CDR3 is made up of 14 amino acids. CDR1 LNHDA and CDR2 SQIVND come from the germline V gene (reference sequence). The CDR3 DNA follows: TGTGCCAGTAGTGCCCGGGACTCCTACTATGGCTACACCTTC. This sequence encodes CASSARDSYYGYTF.

This clonotype was found many times. The gene calls are TRBV9 and TRBJ1-6, with unresolved D. CDR1 is SGDLS, CDR2 YYNGEE, per germline. This CDR3 spans 13 amino acids. Between the trimmed V and J ends, which lost 6 bases and 9 bases, there was a span of 13 bases. Written as DNA, the CDR3 is TGTGCCAGCAACCGCTCTCCTCTTTCACCCCTCCACTTT. Encoded protein: CASNRSPLSPLHF.

The chain recombines TRBV20-1 with TRBJ1-2; D gene uncertain. The CDR3 has 13 amino acids. Trimming removed 2 bases from V and 5 bases from J, with 12 bases in between. The germline V gene encodes CDR1 DFQATT and CDR2 SNEGSKA (reference sequence). The CDR3 nucleotides are TGCAGTGCTAGACAACAGCGGAGTTATGGCTACACCTTC. Its translation is CSARQQRSYGYTF.

This clonotype was detected only a few times. J is TRBJ1-1 and V is TRBV5-6; D remains ambiguous. Trimming took 0 bases from V and 5 from J, leaving 11 bases between them. The germline V gene has CDR1 SGHDT and CDR2 YYEEEE. The CDR3 contains 14 residues. The chain's CDR3 is CASSLVSAQTEAFF. For the CDR3, the DNA is TGTGCCAGCAGCTTGGTATCGGCACAGACTGAAGCTTTCTTT.

This clonotype was seen a handful of times. This sequence joins TRBV19 and TRBJ2-5; possibly TRBD1 or TRBD2 for D (6 bases each). Trimming took 5 bases from V and 5 from J, leaving 24 bases between them. Looked up from germline, CDR1 is LNHDA and CDR2 is SQIVND (reference sequence). This CDR3 is 17 amino acids long. CDR3 nucleotides: TGTGCCAGTAGTCCCCGCGGAGGGGGTCTATCGCGGGAGACCCAGTACTTC. Amino acids: CASSPRGGGLSRETQYF.

In regard to this clonotype: A read error may account for a junction end that differs from germline. The chain uses TRBV7-9 and TRBJ1-1; D ambiguous. The germline CDR1 and CDR2 sequences are SEHNR and FQNEAQ (reference sequence). The CDR3 spans 15 residues. CDR3 in amino acids: CASSLVGRKNTEALF. CDR3 nucleotides: TGTGCCAGCAGCTTAGTGGGCAGAAAGAACACTGAAGCTCTCTTT.

The rearrangement links TRBV29-1 to TRBJ2-1; 9 nucleotides line up with TRBD1. This CDR3 has 14 amino acids. Trimming took 1 base from V and 3 from J; bases not matched to a gene: 1. From germline, CDR1 is SQVTM and CDR2 ANQGSEA. The CDR3 sequence: CSVEGGQGYNEQFF. In nucleotides, the CDR3 is TGCAGCGTTGAAGGGGGACAGGGCTACAATGAGCAGTTCTTC.

This clonotype came up many times. Written as DNA, the CDR3 is TGTGCCACCACCACCTATGGGACGTATGGCTACACCTTC. It translates to CATTTYGTYGYTF. The genes are TRBV15 and TRBJ1-2; TRBD1 is a possible D gene (5 bases). The germline CDR1 and CDR2 sequences are LNHNV and YYDKDF (reference sequence). The CDR3 has 13 amino acids. V was trimmed by 7 bases and J by 5 bases, leaving 14 bases between them. Filled out from reference TRBV15 and TRBJ1-2, the complete variable domain reads DAMVIQNPRYQVTQFGKPVTLSCSQTLNHNVMYWYQQKSSQAPKLLFHYYDKDFNNEADTPDNFQSRRPNTSFCFLDIRSPGLGDTAMYLCATTTYGTYGYTFGSGTRLTVV.

The chain links TRBV10-3 to TRBJ2-7; 9 bases are a match to TRBD2. The V gene's germline CDR1 is ENHRY and CDR2 SYGVKD. Germline trimming cut 10 bases from V and 0 bases from J; bases unmatched to any gene: 4. This CDR3 contains 13 residues. As DNA, the CDR3 is TGTGCCAGCACTAGCGGGCCCTCCTACGAGCAGTACTTC. It codes for CASTSGPSYEQYF.

This chain joins TRBV10-3 and TRBJ1-1; TRBD1 agrees at 8 bases. Germline-derived CDR1 and CDR2 are ENHRY and SYGVKD. This CDR3 is 16 amino acids long. Trimming cost V 6 bases and J 4 bases; bases outside gene matches: 13. This chain's CDR3 is CAISRSGQGKGTEAFF. CDR3 bases: TGTGCCATCAGCAGGTCAGGACAGGGTAAGGGCACTGAAGCTTTCTTT.

This clonotype was observed many times. Mismatch with germline at one junction end may stem from a read error. The V and J genes are TRBV7-6 and TRBJ1-5; possibly TRBD1 for D (6 bases). The CDR3 covers 14 residues. Germline values: CDR1 SGHVS, CDR2 FNYEAQ. The CDR3 spells CASSSRQENQPQHF. CDR3 bases: TGTGCTAGCAGCTCCCGACAGGAGAATCAGCCCCAGCATTTT.

CDR3 nucleotides: TGCGCCAGCAGCTGGACCGCGGGGAACACCGGGGAGCTGTTTTTT. Residues: CASSWTAGNTGELFF. The chain combines TRBV5-1 with TRBJ2-2; D possibly corresponds to TRBD2 (5 bases). The CDR3 covers 15 residues. V was cut by 3 bases and J by 1 base, with 10 bases left in between. The germline gives CDR1 SGHRS, CDR2 YFSETQ. Combining the CDR3 with reference TRBV5-1 and TRBJ2-2 gives the whole variable domain KAGVTQTPRYLIKTRGQQVTLSCSPISGHRSVSWYQQTPGQGLQFLFEYFSETQRNKGNFPGRFSGRQFSNSRSEMNVSTLELGDSALYLCASSWTAGNTGELFFGEGSRLTVL.

The V call is TRBV2, the J call TRBJ1-2, with D unresolved. V lost 3 bases, J lost 6 bases, and 11 bases lay in between. The CDR3 contains 13 residues. Germline loops: CDR1 SNHLY, CDR2 FYNNEI. The CDR3 DNA sequence: TGTGCCAGCAGTGAGTCGGCTGTAAATGGCTACACCTTC. This encodes CASSESAVNGYTF.

The V and J genes are TRBV6-5 and TRBJ1-5, with a weak D call TRBD1 (5 bases). CDR1 MNHEY and CDR2 SVGAGI come from the germline V gene. The CDR3 has 15 residues. V lost 0 bases and J 7 bases, leaving 13 bases between the germline ends. The CDR3 region has the DNA TGTGCCAGCAGTTACTCAGGTCAGGGAGCCCAGCCCCAGCATTTT. Translated: CASSYSGQGAQPQHF.

This chain links TRBV7-9 with TRBJ1-1; possibly TRBD1 for D (5 bases). The CDR3 covers 14 residues. The V and J ends lost 5 bases and 1 base respectively, with 11 bases between them. Germline V gene data show CDR1 as SEHNR and CDR2 as FQNEAQ (reference sequence). DNA for the CDR3: TGTGCCAGCAGCCCTGGGGCCACGAACACTGAAGCTTTCTTT. Its translation: CASSPGATNTEAFF. Complete variable domain (other parts from reference TRBV7-9 and TRBJ1-1): DTGVSQNPRHKITKRGQNVTFRCDPISEHNRLYWYRQTLGQGPEFLTYFQNEAQLEKSRLLSDRFSAERPKGSFSTLEIQRTEQGDSAMYLCASSPGATNTEAFFGQGTRLTVV.

The genes are TRBV29-1 and TRBJ1-3; TRBD1 aligns across 8 bases. Germline CDR1 reads SQVTM; CDR2 reads ANQGSEA. The CDR3 loop spans 13 amino acids. J lost 7 bases, V lost 4 bases, and 6 bases had no gene match. CDR3 amino acids: CSVVRGRGNTIYF. CDR3 nucleotides: TGCAGCGTTGTCAGGGGGCGAGGGAACACCATATATTTT.

This clonotype was seen only a few times. The rearrangement joins TRBV19 to TRBJ1-5; the match to TRBD1 covers 7 bases. There are 16 residues in the CDR3. The V gene end was trimmed by 3 bases and the J gene end by 4 bases; junction bases not matched to a gene: 9. Germline V gene lookup returns CDR1 LNHDA and CDR2 SQIVND (reference sequence). DNA for the CDR3: TGTGCCAGTAGTATGGAGTGGGGACAGCTTAATCAGCCCCAGCATTTT. Protein: CASSMEWGQLNQPQHF.

This clonotype has more than one count but fewer than ten. The chain has TRBV20-1 and TRBJ1-2, with D perhaps matching TRBD1 (6 bases). The ends were cut back, 0 bases at V and 4 bases at J, with 15 bases in the middle. Germline CDR1 DFQATT, CDR2 SNEGSKA (reference sequence). This CDR3 has 15 residues. Here the CDR3 reads CSARDLRGASYGYTF. The CDR3 DNA follows: TGCAGTGCTAGAGATCTCCGGGGGGCGAGCTATGGCTACACCTTC.

Comment on this clonotype: A much larger clone differs from this one at a single base, so this may be a read error. The chain combines TRBV10-3 with TRBJ2-7, with 8 bases that match TRBD2. The CDR3 covers 14 residues. The germline V gene encodes CDR1 ENHRY and CDR2 SYGVKD. The ends lost 10 bases at V and 2 bases at J; junction bases unmatched: 10. CDR3 DNA sequence: TGTGCCACCGCGACTAGCGAACTCACCTACGAGCAGTACTTC. Its protein is CATATSELTYEQYF.

Regarding this clonotype: A junction end diverges from the germline sequence, so it may reflect a read error. The rearrangement links TRBV7-9 to TRBJ2-6, with a tentative D call TRBD2 (6 bases). This CDR3 region has 16 residues. Germline lookup yields CDR1 SEHNR and CDR2 FQNEAQ (reference sequence). The DNA for the CDR3 is TGCGCCAGCAGCCCCCGGGGGACTGCTGGGGCCAACGTCCTGACTTTC. Its protein product is CASSPRGTAGANVLTF. Drawing the rest from reference TRBV7-9 and TRBJ2-6, the complete variable domain is DTGVSQNPRHKITKRGQNVTFRCDPISEHNRLYWYRQTLGQGPEFLTYFQNEAQLEKSRLLSDRFSAERPKGSFSTLEIQRTEQGDSAMYLCASSPRGTAGANVLTFGAGSRLTVL.

The chain combines TRBV7-2 with TRBJ1-5; D is unresolved. Trimming left V 6 bases short and J 7 bases short, with 13 bases between. The V gene's germline CDR1 is SGHTA and CDR2 FQGNSA. The CDR3 length is 13 residues. CDR3 in DNA: TGTGCCAGCAGTTTAAGTCCCACACAGCCCCAGCATTTT. This encodes CASSLSPTQPQHF.

This clonotype was seen a few times. CDR3 bases: TGTGCTAGCCCCGGACAGAGCAATCAGCCCCAGCATTTT. Its translation is CASPGQSNQPQHF. The J gene is TRBJ1-5, the V gene TRBV19; TRBD1 might be the D (6 bases). The CDR3 is made up of 13 amino acids. Germline V CDR1 and CDR2: LNHDA, SQIVND (reference sequence).

This clonotype has at least ten counts. The V call is TRBV7-9, the J call TRBJ1-1; D not resolved. The CDR3 is 13 residues long. The germline V gene has CDR1 SEHNR and CDR2 FQNEAQ (reference sequence). With 1 base removed from V and 10 bases from J, the gap between germline ends came to 13 bases. The CDR3, as DNA: TGTGCCAGCAGCTTAGACTCCTTGTTGGGAGCTTTCTTT. Amino acid sequence: CASSLDSLLGAFF.

With respect to this clonotype: This may be a read error: a much more frequent sequence differs by one nucleotide. The V call is TRBV29-1, the J call TRBJ1-6; maybe TRBD1 (6 bases). The germline V gene has CDR1 SQVTM and CDR2 ANQGSEA. This CDR3 region has 13 residues. CDR3 nucleotide sequence: TGCAGCGCGTTAGGGGGAAAAAATTCACCCCCCCACTTT. Its translation is CSALGGKNSPPHF.

The CDR3 coding sequence is TGCAGCGCCCGACAGGGGCGGGCCGGGGAGCTGTTTTTT. Its protein is CSARQGRAGELFF. The V and J genes are TRBV29-1 and TRBJ2-2, with TRBD1 matching over 8 bases. The germline V gene has CDR1 SQVTM and CDR2 ANQGSEA. Trimming took 7 bases from V and 6 from J; bases not matched to a gene: 7. The CDR3 sequence is 13 residues long.